Reported below is one T cell receptor beta chain. TCRdb recomputed calls from the 5' RACE reads with MiXCR, one row per CDR3 protein. Of approximately 620,000 distinct CDR3 sequences in the sample, 8.6% were seen once. The V and J ends lost 5 bases and 0 bases, in that order; junction bases with no gene match: 9. The CDR3 covers 17 residues. The data derive from a study of identical twins. These data are also associated with another study on yellow fever vaccine responses in identical twins.

Sequenced material: PBMCs. The clonotype originates from a woman aged 18-35 years in good health. The V call is TRBV12-3 or TRBV12-4, the J call TRBJ2-4, with 8 bases matching TRBD1. CDR3 sequence: CASSTRTGTIAKNIQYF. CDR3 nucleotide sequence: TGTGCCAGCAGTACTCGGACAGGGACAATAGCCAAAAACATTCAGTACTTC.